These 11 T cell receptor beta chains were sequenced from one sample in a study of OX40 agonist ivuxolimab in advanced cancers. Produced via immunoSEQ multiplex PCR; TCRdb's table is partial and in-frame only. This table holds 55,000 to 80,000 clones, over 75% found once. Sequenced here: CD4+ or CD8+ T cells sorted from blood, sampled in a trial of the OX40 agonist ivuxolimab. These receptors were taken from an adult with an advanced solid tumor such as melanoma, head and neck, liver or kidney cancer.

The CDR3 DNA sequence: TGTGCCAGCACCCTTAGGTGGGGGGGGGACAATGAGCAGTTCTTC. It translates to CASTLRWGGDNEQFF. The chain carries TRBV7-2 and TRBJ2-1, with 7 nucleotides matching TRBD2. The CDR3 has 15 amino acids. Germline loops: CDR1 SGHTA, CDR2 FQGNSA. V lost 7 bases to trimming and J lost 5 bases; unmatched junction nucleotides: 11.

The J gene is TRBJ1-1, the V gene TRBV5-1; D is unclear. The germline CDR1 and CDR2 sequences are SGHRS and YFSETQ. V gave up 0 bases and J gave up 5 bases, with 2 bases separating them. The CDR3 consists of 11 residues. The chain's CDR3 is CASSLGTEAFF. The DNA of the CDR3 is TGCGCCAGCAGCTTGGGGACTGAAGCTTTCTTT. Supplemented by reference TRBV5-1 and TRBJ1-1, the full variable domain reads KAGVTQTPRYLIKTRGQQVTLSCSPISGHRSVSWYQQTPGQGLQFLFEYFSETQRNKGNFPGRFSGRQFSNSRSEMNVSTLELGDSALYLCASSLGTEAFFGQGTRLTVV.

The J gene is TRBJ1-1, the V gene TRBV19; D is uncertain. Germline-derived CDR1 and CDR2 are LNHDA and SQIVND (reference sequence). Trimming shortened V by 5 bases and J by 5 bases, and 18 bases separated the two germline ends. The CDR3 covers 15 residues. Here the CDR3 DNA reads TGTGCCAGTAGTTCGCAGCAGTCTGTGTATACTGAAGCTTTCTTT. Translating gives CASSSQQSVYTEAFF.

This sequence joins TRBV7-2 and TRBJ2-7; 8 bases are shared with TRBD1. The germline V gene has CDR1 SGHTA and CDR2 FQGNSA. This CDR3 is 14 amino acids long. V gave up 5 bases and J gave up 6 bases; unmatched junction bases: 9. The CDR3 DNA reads TGTGCCAGCAGCGCGAAGACAGGGGTCCCCGAGCAGTACTTC. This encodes CASSAKTGVPEQYF.

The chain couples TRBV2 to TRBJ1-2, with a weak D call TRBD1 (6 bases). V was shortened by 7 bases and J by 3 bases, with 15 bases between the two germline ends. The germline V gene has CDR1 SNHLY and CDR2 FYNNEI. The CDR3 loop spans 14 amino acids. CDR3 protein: CASMKGGSYYGYTF. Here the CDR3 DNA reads TGTGCCAGCATGAAAGGGGGTTCCTACTATGGCTACACCTTC.

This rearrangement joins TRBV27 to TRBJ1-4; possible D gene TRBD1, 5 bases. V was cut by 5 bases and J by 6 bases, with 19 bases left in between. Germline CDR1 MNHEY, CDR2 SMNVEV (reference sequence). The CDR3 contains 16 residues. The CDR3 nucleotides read TGTGCCAGCAGTAACCCTCGGGGCCGTCGGGATGAAAAACTGTTTTTT. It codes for CASSNPRGRRDEKLFF.

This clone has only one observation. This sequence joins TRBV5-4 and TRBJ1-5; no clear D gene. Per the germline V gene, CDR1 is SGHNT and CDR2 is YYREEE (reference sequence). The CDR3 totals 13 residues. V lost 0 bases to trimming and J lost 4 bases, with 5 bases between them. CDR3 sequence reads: CASSLDSNQPQHF. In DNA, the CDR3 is TGTGCCAGCAGCTTGGACAGTAATCAGCCCCAGCATTTT.

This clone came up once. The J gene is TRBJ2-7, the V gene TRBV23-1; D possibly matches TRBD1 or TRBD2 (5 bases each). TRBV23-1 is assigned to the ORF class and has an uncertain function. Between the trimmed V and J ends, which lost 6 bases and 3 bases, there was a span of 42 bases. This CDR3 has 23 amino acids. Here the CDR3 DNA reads TGCGCCAGCAGATCAACTGAAAGGCCCTGCTGGGGGAATCCCGCGAGATGTGACTACGAGCAGTACTTC. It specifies CASRSTERPCWGNPARCDYEQYF.

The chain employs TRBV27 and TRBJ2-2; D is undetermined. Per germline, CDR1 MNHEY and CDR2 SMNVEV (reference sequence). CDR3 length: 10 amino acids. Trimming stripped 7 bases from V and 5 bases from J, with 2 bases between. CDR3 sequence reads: CASTTGELFF. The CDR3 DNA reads TGTGCCAGCACGACCGGGGAGCTGTTTTTT.

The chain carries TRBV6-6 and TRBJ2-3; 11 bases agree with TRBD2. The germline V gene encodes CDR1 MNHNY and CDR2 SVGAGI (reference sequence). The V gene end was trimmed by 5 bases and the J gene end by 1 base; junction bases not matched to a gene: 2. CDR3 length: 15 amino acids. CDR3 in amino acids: CASSDSGGGTDTQYF. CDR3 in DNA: TGTGCCAGCAGTGATAGCGGGGGGGGCACAGATACGCAGTATTTT.

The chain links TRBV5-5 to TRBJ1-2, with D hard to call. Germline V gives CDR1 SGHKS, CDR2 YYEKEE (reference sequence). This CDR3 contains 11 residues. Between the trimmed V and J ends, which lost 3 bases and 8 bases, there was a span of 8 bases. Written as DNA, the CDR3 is TGTGCCAGCAGCTCCATCTTGGGCTACACCTTC. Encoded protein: CASSSILGYTF.